Listed below are T cell receptor beta chains from one sample, sequenced in a study of T cell repertoires in cytomegalovirus infection. TCRdb re-analysed the reads in MiXCR, keeping a single row per CDR3 protein. The sample includes around 530,000 distinct CDR3 sequences, around 27% of them seen just once. Sequencing used PBMCs. The receptors derive from a human donor in good health (CMV status not recorded). Some clones in this sample may be carry-over from other donors' samples. CDR3s include the opening cysteine and the closing phenylalanine or tryptophan. The D gene is left open where the match is weak. Expanded clones get a size class; other rows say once, few or many, or leave the size out.

v_gene	j_gene	d_gene	abundance	CDR3nt	CDR3aa
TRBV6-6	TRBJ1-6	NA	few	TGTGCCAGCAGGGGGGGGGGCCCTGATTCACCCCTCCACTTT	CASRGGGPDSPLHF
TRBV6-1	TRBJ2-1	TRBD2	NA	TGTGCCAGCCAGAAGCGGGAGGGAGGGCCCAATGAGCAGTTCTTC	CASQKREGGPNEQFF
TRBV2	TRBJ2-3	TRBD2	NA	TGTGCCACCTTCTTGCGGGAGGGCCCCCGAGGGGGAGATACGCAGTATTTT	CATFLREGPRGGDTQYF
TRBV15	TRBJ1-1	NA	NA	TGTGCCACCAGCAGGGACGTGGTGGGCACTGAAGCTTTCTTT	CATSRDVVGTEAFF
TRBV5-5	TRBJ2-5	TRBD1	NA	TGTGCCAGCAGCCCGGGAAGGGGGACAGCTGAAGAGACCCAGTACTTC	CASSPGRGTAEETQYF
TRBV28	TRBJ2-1	TRBD2	many	TGTGCCGGATCGACTCGGGAGGCAGCTGTAAGGAATGAGCAGTTCTTC	CAGSTREAAVRNEQFF
TRBV7-2	TRBJ2-7	TRBD2	NA	TGTGCCAGCAGCCCGGGACTAGCGGGCATCAATTTCTACGAGCAGTACTTC	CASSPGLAGINFYEQYF
TRBV20-1	TRBJ1-4	TRBD1	few	TGCAGTGCTGGCCCTTCGGGACAGGGGACTAATGAAAAACTGTTTTTT	CSAGPSGQGTNEKLFF
TRBV29-1	TRBJ1-1	TRBD1	NA	TGCAGCGCTCGGACAGGGGGCATCTCAAGGGGCGCTGAAGCTTTCTTT	CSARTGGISRGAEAFF
TRBV25-1	TRBJ2-2	NA	few	TGTGCCAGCACCCGGACCAACACCGGGGAGCTGTTTTTT	CASTRTNTGELFF
TRBV11-3	TRBJ2-1	NA	few	TGTGCCAGCAGCTCCCGGGTCTCTCTCACCAGCTACAATGAGCAGTTCTTC	CASSSRVSLTSYNEQFF
TRBV7-3	TRBJ1-1	NA	many	TGTGCCAGCAGCTTGGGTAGGAGGAACACTGAAGCTTTCTTT	CASSLGRRNTEAFF
TRBV30	TRBJ1-1	NA	few	TGTGCCCTAGAGGACAGTTCGGCTTTCTTT	CALEDSSAFF
TRBV19	TRBJ2-5	NA	few	TGTGCCAGTACCGGAGGAGGTGCGGGCTTCCAAGAGACCCAGTACTTC	CASTGGGAGFQETQYF
TRBV6-2/TRBV6-3	TRBJ2-4	NA	few	TGTGCCAGCAGTTACTCCCTAGCCAAAAACATTCAGTACTTC	CASSYSLAKNIQYF
TRBV19	TRBJ1-5	NA	few	TGTGCCAGTAGCTTACAGGGACTCCACAATCAGCCCCAGCATTTT	CASSLQGLHNQPQHF
TRBV6-6	TRBJ1-2	NA	few	TGTGCCAGCAGCCATGATGGCTACACCTTC	CASSHDGYTF
TRBV10-3	TRBJ1-6	NA	few	TGTGCCATCAGTGAGTCGGTCGGAGCTGCCTATAATTCACCCCTCCACTTT	CAISESVGAAYNSPLHF
TRBV24-1	TRBJ2-5	TRBD2	NA	TGTGCCACCAGTTTAGCGGGGCTCCAAGAGACCCAGTACTTC	CATSLAGLQETQYF
TRBV28	TRBJ2-6	NA	NA	TGTGCCAGCAGTCCTGGACCGATTTCTGGGGCCAACGTCCTGACTTTC	CASSPGPISGANVLTF
TRBV7-2	TRBJ2-1	TRBD2	NA	TGTGCCAGCAGCCCGACCGGACTAGCGGGAGTAGGGGTGCAGTTCTTC	CASSPTGLAGVGVQFF
TRBV7-8	TRBJ2-3	NA	many	TGTGCCAGCAGCCCCACCCGGAGGGGACTCACAAATACGCAGTATTTT	CASSPTRRGLTNTQYF
TRBV28	TRBJ2-7	NA	few	TGTGCCAGCAGCATATCGCCGGGGGCTATTCCATACGAGCAGTACTTC	CASSISPGAIPYEQYF
TRBV19	TRBJ2-2	TRBD2	few	TGTGCCAGTAGTATAGTCTTACGGCGGGAGGGCCACGAGACCGGGGAGCTGTTTTTT	CASSIVLRREGHETGELFF
TRBV14	TRBJ2-6	TRBD1	NA	TGTGCCAGCAGCCACCGACAGGGGATTCCCTCTGGGGCCAACGTCCTGACTTTC	CASSHRQGIPSGANVLTF
TRBV28	TRBJ2-7	NA	few	TGTGCCAGCAGTTCCCTTGACAGGTCTGCCTCCTACGAGCAGTACTTC	CASSSLDRSASYEQYF
TRBV9	TRBJ1-2	TRBD1	NA	TGTGCCAGCAGCCCTTGGGACAGAACGGCTGGCTATGGCTACACCTTC	CASSPWDRTAGYGYTF
TRBV4-1	TRBJ2-7	NA	NA	TGCGCCAGCAGCCAACCCCTTGTCACGAGGGAGCAGTACTTC	CASSQPLVTREQYF
TRBV27	TRBJ2-3	NA	NA	TGTGCCAGCAGACTCTCCACTAGTCCCTCCACAGATACGCAGTATTTT	CASRLSTSPSTDTQYF
TRBV7-2	TRBJ1-4	TRBD1	NA	TGTGCCAGCAGCTTAGGGGGACAGGGGGATCTAAAACTGTTTTTT	CASSLGGQGDLKLFF
TRBV6-1	TRBJ1-1	NA	few	TGTGCCAGCACCCAAGGAACAGGCCGGGCTTTCTTT	CASTQGTGRAFF
TRBV11-2	TRBJ1-2	NA	few	TGTGCCAGCAGCCCCTGGGTCCGTACTTCTAACTATGGCTACACCTTC	CASSPWVRTSNYGYTF
TRBV9	TRBJ1-1	TRBD1	NA	TGTGCCAGCAGCGTTGGACAGGAGTACACTGAAGCTTTCTTT	CASSVGQEYTEAFF
TRBV7-8	TRBJ1-2	TRBD1	many	TGTGCCAGCAGCGACAGAACAGGGGGCTGGGGCTACACCTTC	CASSDRTGGWGYTF
TRBV28	TRBJ2-3	TRBD2	NA	TGTGCCAGCAGTTCTCCCCTCGCGGGAGGAAGTTTTGTAGATACGCAGTATTTT	CASSSPLAGGSFVDTQYF
TRBV28	TRBJ2-5	NA	few	TGTGCCAGCAGTTCGCCCGATGGGGCGGAGACCCAGTACTTC	CASSSPDGAETQYF
TRBV7-3	TRBJ2-7	TRBD1	NA	TGTGCCAGCAGCTTAGGGGACAGGGAAGCCGAGCAGTACTTC	CASSLGDREAEQYF
TRBV20-1	TRBJ2-5	TRBD1	NA	TGCAGTGCTAGGGGACAGAACCAAGAGACCCAGTACTTC	CSARGQNQETQYF
TRBV11-2	TRBJ1-3	TRBD1	few	TGTGCCAGCAGCTTAGCACAGGGGAACACCATATATTTT	CASSLAQGNTIYF
TRBV6-6	TRBJ2-7	TRBD1	few	TGTGCCAGCAGTGGACCGGGACAGGGACCCTACGAGCAGTACTTC	CASSGPGQGPYEQYF
TRBV9	TRBJ2-1	TRBD2	NA	TGTGCCAGCAGCGTAGATAATAGCGGGAGGAACGGAGTCGATGAGCAGTTCTTC	CASSVDNSGRNGVDEQFF
TRBV5-1	TRBJ1-1	NA	NA	TGCGCCAGCAGCTGGTTCGAGGGGCTTGGAGACACTGAAGCTTTCTTT	CASSWFEGLGDTEAFF
TRBV7-9	TRBJ1-6	TRBD1	many	TGTGCCAGCAGCTTGGACAGGGTGCGTCGTTCACCCCTCCACTTT	CASSLDRVRRSPLHF
TRBV4-3	TRBJ2-1	TRBD2	NA	TGCGCCAGCAGCCAAGATTTGGCTAGCGGGACAGATGAGCAGTTCTTC	CASSQDLASGTDEQFF
TRBV4-1	TRBJ1-4	NA	few	TGCGCCAGCAGCCAAGATGGGGCGAGACAGTCGTTGAGGGAAAAACTGTTTTTT	CASSQDGARQSLREKLFF
TRBV29-1	TRBJ1-4	NA	NA	TGCAGCGTCGGGTCTAATGAAAAACTGTTTTTT	CSVGSNEKLFF
TRBV7-2	TRBJ2-7	NA	NA	TGTGCCAGCAGCGTTCAGGGTGGTTCTTCCTACGAGCAGTACTTC	CASSVQGGSSYEQYF
TRBV19	TRBJ1-1	NA	NA	TGTGCCAGTAGTCTTCAGATGAACATGAACACTGAAGCTTTCTTT	CASSLQMNMNTEAFF
TRBV7-6	TRBJ2-1	TRBD2	NA	TGTGCCAGCAGCTTAGCGCATCGGGGCAGCGGGAGCTACAATGAGCAGTTCTTC	CASSLAHRGSGSYNEQFF
TRBV7-6	TRBJ2-7	TRBD2	few	TGTGCCAGCAGCTCCTGGAGCGGTTTACGGGAGGGCTACGAGCAGTACTTC	CASSSWSGLREGYEQYF
TRBV30	TRBJ1-2	NA	NA	TGTGCCTTCCAATGGGGGGGGACCTTCTATGGCTACACCTTC	CAFQWGGTFYGYTF
TRBV20-1	TRBJ1-2	NA	few	TGCAGCGCTCAAGAGGGACCGGGTACTTCGGGCTACACCTTC	CSAQEGPGTSGYTF
TRBV7-2	TRBJ2-7	TRBD2	few	TGTGCCAGCAGTGCACTAGCGGCCTACGAGCAGTACTTC	CASSALAAYEQYF
TRBV6-1	TRBJ2-2	NA	NA	TGTGCCAGCAGGCGGACAGAGACAAACACCGGGGAGCTGTTTTTT	CASRRTETNTGELFF
TRBV11-2	TRBJ2-3	TRBD1	few	TGTGCCAGCAGCCGTTGGTCGACAGGGTTTCTGGATACGCAGTATTTT	CASSRWSTGFLDTQYF
TRBV28	TRBJ2-6	TRBD1	NA	TGTGCCAGCAGACAGGGGGCGCTCTCTGGGGCCAACGTCCTGACTTTC	CASRQGALSGANVLTF
TRBV18	TRBJ2-1	NA	NA	TGTGCCAGCTCACCAAGGGCCGGGGGAGATGAGCAGTTCTTC	CASSPRAGGDEQFF
TRBV20-1	TRBJ2-3	TRBD2	NA	TGCAGTGCTTTGGGACTACTCACAGATACGCAGTATTTT	CSALGLLTDTQYF
TRBV20-1	TRBJ2-7	NA	NA	TGCAGTGCTAGATTTCAGCAGGGATACGAGCAGTACTTC	CSARFQQGYEQYF